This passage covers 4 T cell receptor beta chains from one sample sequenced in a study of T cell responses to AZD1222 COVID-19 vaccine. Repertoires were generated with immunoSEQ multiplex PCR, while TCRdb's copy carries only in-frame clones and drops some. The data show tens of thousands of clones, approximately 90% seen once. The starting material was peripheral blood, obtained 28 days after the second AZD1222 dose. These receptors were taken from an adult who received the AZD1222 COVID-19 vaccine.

This CDR3 reads CASSLGPGAGTEAFF. The CDR3 nucleotides read TGTGCCAGCAGCTTAGGCCCAGGGGCGGGCACTGAAGCTTTCTTT. The J gene is TRBJ1-1, the V gene TRBV11-3, with a possible D match to TRBD1 (6 bases). Germline loops: CDR1 SGHNT, CDR2 YENEEA. The CDR3 is 15 residues long. V was clipped by 1 base and J by 4 bases, with 13 bases between them. The entire variable domain, with the rest obtained from reference TRBV11-3 and TRBJ1-1, is as follows: EAGVVQSPRYKIIEKKQPVAFWCNPISGHNTLYWYLQNLGQGPELLIRYENEEAVDDSQLPKDRFSAERLKGVDSTLKIQPAELGDSAVYLCASSLGPGAGTEAFFGQGTRLTVV.

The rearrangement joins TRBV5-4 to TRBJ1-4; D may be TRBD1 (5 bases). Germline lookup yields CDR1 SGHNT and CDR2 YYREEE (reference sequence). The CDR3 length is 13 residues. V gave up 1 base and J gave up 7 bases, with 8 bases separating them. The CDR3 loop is CASSLPQGEKLFF. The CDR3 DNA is TGTGCCAGCAGCTTGCCCCAGGGTGAAAAACTGTTTTTT.

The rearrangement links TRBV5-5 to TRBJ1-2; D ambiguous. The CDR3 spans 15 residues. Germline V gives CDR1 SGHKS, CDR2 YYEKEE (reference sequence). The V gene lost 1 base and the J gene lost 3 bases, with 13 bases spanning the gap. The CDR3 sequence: CASSLSQSEDYGYTF. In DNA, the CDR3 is TGTGCCAGCAGCTTGTCCCAATCTGAGGACTATGGCTACACCTTC.

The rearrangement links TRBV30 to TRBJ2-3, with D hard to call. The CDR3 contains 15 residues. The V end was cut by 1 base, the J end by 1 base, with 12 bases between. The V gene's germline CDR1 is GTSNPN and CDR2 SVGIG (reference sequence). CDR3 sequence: CAWSDRPGGTDTQYF. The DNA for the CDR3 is TGTGCCTGGAGTGACCGACCTGGCGGCACAGATACGCAGTATTTT.